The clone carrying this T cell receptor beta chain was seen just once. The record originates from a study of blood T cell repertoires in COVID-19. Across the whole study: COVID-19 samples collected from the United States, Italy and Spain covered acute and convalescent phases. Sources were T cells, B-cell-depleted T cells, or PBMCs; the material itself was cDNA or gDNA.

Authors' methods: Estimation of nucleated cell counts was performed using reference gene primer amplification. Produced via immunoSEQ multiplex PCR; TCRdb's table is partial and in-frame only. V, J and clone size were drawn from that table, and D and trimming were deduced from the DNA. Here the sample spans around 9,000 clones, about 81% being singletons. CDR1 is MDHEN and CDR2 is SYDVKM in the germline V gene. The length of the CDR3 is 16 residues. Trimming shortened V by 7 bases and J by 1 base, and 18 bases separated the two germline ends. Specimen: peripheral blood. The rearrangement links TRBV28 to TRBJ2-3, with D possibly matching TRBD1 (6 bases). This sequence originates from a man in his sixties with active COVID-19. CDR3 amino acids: CASTFGGKGGTDTQYF. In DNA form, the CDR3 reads TGTGCCAGCACCTTTGGTGGGAAGGGGGGCACAGATACGCAGTATTTT.